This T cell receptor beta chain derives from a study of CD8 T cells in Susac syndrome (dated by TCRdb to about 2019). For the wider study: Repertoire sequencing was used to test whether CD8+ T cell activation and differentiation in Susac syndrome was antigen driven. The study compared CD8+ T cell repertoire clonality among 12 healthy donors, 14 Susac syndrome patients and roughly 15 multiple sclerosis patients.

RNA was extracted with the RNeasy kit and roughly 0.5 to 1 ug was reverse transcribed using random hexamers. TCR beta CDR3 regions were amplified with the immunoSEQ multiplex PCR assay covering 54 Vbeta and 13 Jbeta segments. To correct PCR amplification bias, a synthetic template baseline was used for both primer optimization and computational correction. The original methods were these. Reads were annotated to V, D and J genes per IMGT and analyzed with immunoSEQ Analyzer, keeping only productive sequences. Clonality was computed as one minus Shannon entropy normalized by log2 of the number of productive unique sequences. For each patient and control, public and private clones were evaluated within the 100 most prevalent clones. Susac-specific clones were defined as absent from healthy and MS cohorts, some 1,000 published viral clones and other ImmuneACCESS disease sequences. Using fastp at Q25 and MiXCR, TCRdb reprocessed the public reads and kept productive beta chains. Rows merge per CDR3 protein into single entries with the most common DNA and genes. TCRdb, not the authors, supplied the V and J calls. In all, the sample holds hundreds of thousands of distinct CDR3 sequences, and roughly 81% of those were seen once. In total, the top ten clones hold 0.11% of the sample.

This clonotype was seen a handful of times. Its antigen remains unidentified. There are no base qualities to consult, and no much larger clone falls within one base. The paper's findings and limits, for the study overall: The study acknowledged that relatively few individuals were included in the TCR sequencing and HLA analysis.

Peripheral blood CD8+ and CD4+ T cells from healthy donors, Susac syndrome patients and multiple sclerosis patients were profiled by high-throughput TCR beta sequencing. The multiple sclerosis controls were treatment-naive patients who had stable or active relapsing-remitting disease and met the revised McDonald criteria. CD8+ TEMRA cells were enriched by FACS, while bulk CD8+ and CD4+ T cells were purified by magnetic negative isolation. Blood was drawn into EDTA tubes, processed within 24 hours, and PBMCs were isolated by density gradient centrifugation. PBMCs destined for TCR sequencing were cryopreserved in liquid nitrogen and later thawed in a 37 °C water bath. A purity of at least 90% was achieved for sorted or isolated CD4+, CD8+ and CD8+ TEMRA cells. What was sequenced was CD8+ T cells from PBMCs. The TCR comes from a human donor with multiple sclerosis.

The CDR3 amino acid sequence is: CASSNNEQFF. The nucleotide sequence reads TGTGCCAGCAGCAACAATGAGCAGTTCTTC. Recombination connected TRBV11-2 to TRBJ2-1; no D gene call is confident. In the germline V gene, CDR1 corresponds to SGHAT and CDR2 to FQNNGV. CDR3 length: 10 amino acids, cysteine to phenylalanine. Only the CDR3 region is kept as DNA, spanning 30 bases read in frame from base 1. V and J are truncated by 5 bases and 5 bases respectively, leaving an intervening sequence of 1 base.